These T cell receptor beta chains were read from a single sample in a study of vaccination effects on CD4 cells after COVID-19. Profiled with immunoSEQ multiplex PCR; TCRdb holds only in-frame clones, not every one. The sample has about 19,000 clones, around 76% seen once. Their antigens remain unidentified. The sample consisted of CD4+ T cells from PBMCs cultured with SARS-CoV-2 spike peptides, taken before COVID-19 vaccination. These receptor sequences come from a human donor who had a prior SARS-CoV-2 infection. Each CDR3 is given with its conserved first and last residue. D genes are given only for firm matches. Clone size is given for some rows only: seen once, a few or many times, or a class if the clone is expanded.

clone_size	v_call	d_call	j_call	cdr3_nt	cdr3_aa
-	TRBV3-1/TRBV3-2	TRBD1	TRBJ2-7	TGTGCCAGCAGTCTGGGGACAGGGACGGGCGAGCAGTACTTC	CASSLGTGTGEQYF
-	TRBV9	TRBD1	TRBJ1-2	TGTGCCAGCAGCACAGGACAGGGGGCGGGCTATGGCTACACCTTC	CASSTGQGAGYGYTF
-	TRBV5-8	-	TRBJ1-1	TGTGCCAGCAGCTTGAAAAACAGGGTAGGGAGCACTGAAGCTTTCTTT	CASSLKNRVGSTEAFF
few	TRBV19	-	TRBJ1-2	TGTGCCAGTAGTATCAATGGGGTTGGATTCGTCTATGGCTACACCTTC	CASSINGVGFVYGYTF
-	TRBV3-1/TRBV3-2	TRBD2	TRBJ2-5	TGTGCCAGCAGCCAAGATACCGGGACTAGCGGGGGGGAGTACTTC	CASSQDTGTSGGEYF
-	TRBV2	-	TRBJ1-4	TGTGCCAGCAGTGAGGGACGGGTGGGGGAAAAACTGTTTTTT	CASSEGRVGEKLFF
few	TRBV27	-	TRBJ2-2	TGTGCCAGCAGTGTATCGGGAAACACCGGGGAGCTGTTTTTT	CASSVSGNTGELFF
-	TRBV6-5	-	TRBJ1-1	TGTGCCAGCCGTTGGGGGAACACTGAAGCTTTCTTT	CASRWGNTEAFF
-	TRBV21-1	-	TRBJ1-3	TGTGCCAGCAGCCAAGAAGGCCAGGGGGCAAGAAACACCATATATTTT	CASSQEGQGARNTIYF
few	TRBV2	TRBD2	TRBJ2-2	TGTGCCAGCAGGATACTAGCGGGACCGACCGGGGAGCTGTTTTTT	CASRILAGPTGELFF
-	TRBV3-1/TRBV3-2	-	TRBJ1-1	TGTGCCAGCAGCCAAGGGTTTGAAGCTTTCTTT	CASSQGFEAFF
-	TRBV5-1	-	TRBJ2-5	TGCGCCAGCAGCTTGAAGCGCGTTTCCCAAGAGACCCAGTACTTC	CASSLKRVSQETQYF
-	TRBV7-3	TRBD2	TRBJ2-1	TGTGCCAGCAGCGGCCAGGGACTAGCGGGGGAGGGAAGTGAGCAGTTCTTC	CASSGQGLAGEGSEQFF